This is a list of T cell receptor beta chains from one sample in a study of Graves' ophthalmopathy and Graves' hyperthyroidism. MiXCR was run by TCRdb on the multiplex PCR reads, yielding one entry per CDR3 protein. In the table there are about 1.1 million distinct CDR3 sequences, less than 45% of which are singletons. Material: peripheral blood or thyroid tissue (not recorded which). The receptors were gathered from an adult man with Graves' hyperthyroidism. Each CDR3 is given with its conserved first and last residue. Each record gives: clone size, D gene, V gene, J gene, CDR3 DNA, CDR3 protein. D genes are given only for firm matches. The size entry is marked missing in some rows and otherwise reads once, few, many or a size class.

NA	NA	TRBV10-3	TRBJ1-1	TGTGCCAGCAGCGGGACTAGCGGGAGCACAGAAGCTTTCTTT	CASSGTSGSTEAFF
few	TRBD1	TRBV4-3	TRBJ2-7	TGCGCCAGCAGCCCCGCCGGGGACAGGGCTGCACACGAGCAGTACTTC	CASSPAGDRAAHEQYF
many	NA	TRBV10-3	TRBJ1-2	TGTGCCATCAGTGAACGGGGGGGAGGCTACACCTTC	CAISERGGGYTF
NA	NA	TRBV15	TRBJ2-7	TGTGCCAGCAGTTTATGGGAAGAGTTGTGGACAGAACCTAACGAGCAGTACTTC	CASSLWEELWTEPNEQYF
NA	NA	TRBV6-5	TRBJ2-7	TGTGCCAGCAGTTACACCCTAGGGACGGGGATAAGGGAGCAGTACTTC	CASSYTLGTGIREQYF
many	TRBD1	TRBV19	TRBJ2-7	TGTGCCAGTAGTATAGGGACAGGAGAATACGAGCAGTACTTC	CASSIGTGEYEQYF
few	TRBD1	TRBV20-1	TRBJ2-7	TGCAGTGCCCACCTCGGACAGGGGGTATTCTACGAGCAGTACTTC	CSAHLGQGVFYEQYF
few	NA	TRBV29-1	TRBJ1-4	TGCAGCGTTGAGGCCCGGGCCAGCGGACTTGAAAAACTGTTTTTT	CSVEARASGLEKLFF
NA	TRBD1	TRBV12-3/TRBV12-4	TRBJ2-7	TGTGCCAGCAGTCCCCAACCCGGGACAGGGGTTATGGAGCAGTACTTC	CASSPQPGTGVMEQYF
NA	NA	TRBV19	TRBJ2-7	TGTGCCAGTAGTATAAGCAGGGAAGGTTACTCGGGCTACGAGCAGTACTTC	CASSISREGYSGYEQYF
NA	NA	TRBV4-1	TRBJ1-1	TGCGCCAGCAGCCAAGATCGTAGGGGCCCTACGAACACTGAAGCTTTCTTT	CASSQDRRGPTNTEAFF
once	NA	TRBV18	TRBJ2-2	TGTGCCAGCTCCCCAGAGCTTACCGGGGAGCTGTTTTTT	CASSPELTGELFF
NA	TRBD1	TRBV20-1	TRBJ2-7	TGCAGTGCTAGAGTTGACAGGGGTACCTACGAGCAGTACTTC	CSARVDRGTYEQYF
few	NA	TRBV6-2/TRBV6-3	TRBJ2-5	TGTGCCAGCAGCTCGGGACTGGCGCCGGAGACCCAGTACTTC	CASSSGLAPETQYF
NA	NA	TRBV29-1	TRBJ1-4	TGCAGCGTTGGGACGGGGGACGGCGAAAAACTGTTTTTT	CSVGTGDGEKLFF
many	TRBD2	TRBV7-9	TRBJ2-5	TGTGCCAGCAGCGGCTACACGGGACTAGGAGCGACCCAGTACTTC	CASSGYTGLGATQYF
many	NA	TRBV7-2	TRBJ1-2	TGTGCCAGCAGCTTAGTCTTGGGGGGCGGCTACACCTTC	CASSLVLGGGYTF
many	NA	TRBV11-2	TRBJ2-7	TGTGCCAGCAGCTTAGGAGGGAAAGTCTCCTACGAGCAGTACTTC	CASSLGGKVSYEQYF
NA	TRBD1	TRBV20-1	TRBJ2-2	TGCAGTGCTAGATCGGACAGGCACTCGAACACCGGGGAGCTGTTTTTT	CSARSDRHSNTGELFF
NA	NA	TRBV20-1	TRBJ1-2	TGCAGTGCTAGAGATAGGGCGACTTCCTATGGCTACACCTTC	CSARDRATSYGYTF
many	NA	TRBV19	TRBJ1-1	TGTGCCAGTAGTATTCAAGGGCTGAACACTGAAGCTTTCTTT	CASSIQGLNTEAFF
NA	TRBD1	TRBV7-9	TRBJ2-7	TGTGCCAGCAGCGTTAGTACCGGGACAGGGACCTACGAGCAGTACTTC	CASSVSTGTGTYEQYF
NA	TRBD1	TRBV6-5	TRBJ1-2	TGTGCCATCAGTCGTGTTACAGGGGGCGCAAACTATGGCTACACCTTC	CAISRVTGGANYGYTF
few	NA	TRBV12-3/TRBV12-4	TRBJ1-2	TGTGCCAGCAGTCCCCGGGGGGCTGATGGGTATGGCTACACCTTC	CASSPRGADGYGYTF
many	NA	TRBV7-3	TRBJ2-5	TGTGCCAGCAGCCCAGTTTGGGAGACCCAGTACTTC	CASSPVWETQYF
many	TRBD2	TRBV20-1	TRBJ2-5	TGCAGTGCTAGAGATCTCCTAGCGGGAGGGTTGGAGACCCAGTACTTC	CSARDLLAGGLETQYF
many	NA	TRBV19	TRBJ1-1	TGTGCCAGTATAGCTAATGGGAACACTGAAGCTTTCTTT	CASIANGNTEAFF
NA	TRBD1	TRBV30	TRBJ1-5	TGTGCCTGGAGTCCCGGACAGGGGGTGGTCTACAATCAGCCCCAGCATTTT	CAWSPGQGVVYNQPQHF
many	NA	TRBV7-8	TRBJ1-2	TGTGCCAGCAGCTTAAGACGGGGCTCTAACTATGGCTACACCTTC	CASSLRRGSNYGYTF
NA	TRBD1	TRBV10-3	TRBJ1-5	TGTGCCAGCAGTCGACAGACAGGGCCCTATCCTCAGCCCCAGCATTTT	CASSRQTGPYPQPQHF
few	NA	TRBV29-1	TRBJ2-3	TGCAGCGTTCATACCCCGCGATCAGATACGCAGTATTTT	CSVHTPRSDTQYF
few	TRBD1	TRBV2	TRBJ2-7	TGTGCCAGCAGTTACTTTTGGGGACAGGGGAGCTCCTACGAGCAGTACTTC	CASSYFWGQGSSYEQYF
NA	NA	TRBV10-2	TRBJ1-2	TGCGCCAGCAGTGACTCCGGGCAGGGCCATGGCTACACCTTC	CASSDSGQGHGYTF
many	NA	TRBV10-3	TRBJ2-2	TGTGCCACGTGGGGGGCCTCAGGCACCGGGGAGCTGTTTTTT	CATWGASGTGELFF
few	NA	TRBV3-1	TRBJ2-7	TGTGCCAGCAGCCCGGGGGCCCTGGCTGAGCAGTACTTC	CASSPGALAEQYF
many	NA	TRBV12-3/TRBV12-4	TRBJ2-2	TGTGCCAGCAGCTTAGTACCGAACACCGGGGAGCTGTTTTTT	CASSLVPNTGELFF
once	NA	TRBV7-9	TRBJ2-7	TGTGCCAGCAGCTCCGACGGGACTCCCGGCGAGCAGTACTTC	CASSSDGTPGEQYF
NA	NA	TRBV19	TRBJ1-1	TGTGCCAGTAGTCTCCAGGGAATCGACACTGAAGCTTTCTTT	CASSLQGIDTEAFF
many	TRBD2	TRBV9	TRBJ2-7	TGTGCCAGCAGCCTTAAGCGGGAGTCCTACGAGCAGTACTTC	CASSLKRESYEQYF
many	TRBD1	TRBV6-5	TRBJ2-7	TGTGCCGTTCGGGACAGGGGATCCGAGCAGTACTTC	CAVRDRGSEQYF
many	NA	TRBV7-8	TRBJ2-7	TGTGCCAGCAGCTTGGAGAGATTTCTTAACGACGAGCAGTACTTC	CASSLERFLNDEQYF
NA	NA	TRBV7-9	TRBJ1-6	TGTGCCTGGACCCCCGGACAGAGGAAAAATTCACCCCTCCACTTT	CAWTPGQRKNSPLHF
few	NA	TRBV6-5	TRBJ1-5	TGTGCCAGCAGTCCCTCGGGGGGGGTCGGAAATCAGCCCCAGCATTTT	CASSPSGGVGNQPQHF
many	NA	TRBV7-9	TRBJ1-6	TGTGCCAGCAGCCCACGAGGGGGGTACCGGAACAATTCACCCCTCCACTTT	CASSPRGGYRNNSPLHF
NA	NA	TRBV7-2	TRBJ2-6	TGTGCCAGCAGCCAGGGGGGGGGCGCGTCGGGGGCCAACGTCCTGACTTTC	CASSQGGGASGANVLTF
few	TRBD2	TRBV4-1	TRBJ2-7	TGCGCCAGCAGCCCGGGGGGACCAATGGGTGAGCAGTACTTC	CASSPGGPMGEQYF